The TCR beta chain under discussion was sequenced for a study of blood T cell repertoires in COVID-19. Study-wide context: PBMCs, B-cell-depleted T cells, or T cells provided the cDNA or gDNA that made up the material.

The data were produced by immunoSEQ multiplex PCR, yet TCRdb's version contains in-frame clones alone and is incomplete. The sample consists of nearly 80,000 clones, around 90% of them appearing once. Sequencing was done on a sample of peripheral blood. This clonotype was obtained from a woman aged 80 or over with acute or convalescent COVID-19.

The CDR3 bases are TGTGCCAGCAGCTCCATTACAAGGATCGCGGGCTCTGGGGCCAACGTCCTGACTTTC. It is translated as CASSSITRIAGSGANVLTF. V usage is TRBV7-9 and J usage is TRBJ2-6; tentatively, D is TRBD2 (5 bases). The germline gives CDR1 SEHNR, CDR2 FQNEAQ (reference sequence). Trimming cost V 4 bases and J 0 bases, with 19 bases left between them. The CDR3 is 19 amino acids.